What follows is one TCR beta chain and its context. Patients selected for sequencing had displayed CD8+CD57+ cell expansion by flow cytometry. TCR beta VDJ and CDR3 profiles were obtained from a genomic DNA template. A single record per CDR3 protein comes from TCRdb applying MiXCR to the reads. Of around 200,000 distinct CDR3 sequences in the sample, nearly 50% are singletons; the top ten hold around 13%. This sample is drawn from a study of CD8+CD57+ T cells in acquired aplastic anemia. V gave up 5 bases and J gave up 3 bases, with 11 bases separating them. CDR3 length: 13 amino acids. Germline CDR1 reads DFQATT; CDR2 reads SNEGSKA (reference sequence).

This TCR was recovered from a human donor with aplastic anemia. V usage is TRBV20-1 and J usage is TRBJ1-5, with D possibly being TRBD1 (5 bases). The sample was sorted CD4+, CD8+, or CD8+CD57+ T cells (not recorded which) from PBMCs. The DNA for the CDR3 is TGCAGTGCTGCGAGAGGGGCCAATCAGCCCCAGCATTTT. Protein product: CSAARGANQPQHF.